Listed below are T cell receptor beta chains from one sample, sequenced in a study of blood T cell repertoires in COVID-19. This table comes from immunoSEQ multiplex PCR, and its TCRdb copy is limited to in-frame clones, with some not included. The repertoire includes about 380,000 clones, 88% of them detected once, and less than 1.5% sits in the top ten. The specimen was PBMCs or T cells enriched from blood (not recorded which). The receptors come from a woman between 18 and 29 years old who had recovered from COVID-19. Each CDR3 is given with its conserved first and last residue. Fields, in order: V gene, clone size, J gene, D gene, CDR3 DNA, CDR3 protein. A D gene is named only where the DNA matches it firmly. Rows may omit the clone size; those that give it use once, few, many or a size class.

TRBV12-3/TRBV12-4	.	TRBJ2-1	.	TGTGCCAGCAGCGTACAGGGTCTTGAGCAGTTCTTC	CASSVQGLEQFF
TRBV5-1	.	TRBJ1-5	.	TGCGCCAGCAGCTTGGGCCCAGGGAGCAATCAGCCCCAGCATTTT	CASSLGPGSNQPQHF
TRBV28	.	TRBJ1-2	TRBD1	TGTGCCGGGGGGGACAGGGGCTGGGGCTACACCTTC	CAGGDRGWGYTF
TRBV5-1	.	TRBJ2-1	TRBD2	TGCGCCAGCAGCTTATGGGGTAGCGGGGGTACCTACAATGAGCAGTTCTTC	CASSLWGSGGTYNEQFF
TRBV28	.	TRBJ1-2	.	TGTGCCAGCAGTCCCGGGTACGCTGCAGTCGGAGGCTACACCTTC	CASSPGYAAVGGYTF
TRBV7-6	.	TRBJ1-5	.	TGTGCCAGCAGTTTGACTTCGGCACTAAATCAGCCCCAGCATTTT	CASSLTSALNQPQHF
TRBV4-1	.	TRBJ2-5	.	TGCGCCAGCAGCCAAGTGTGGAGAGATCAAGAGACCCAGTACTTC	CASSQVWRDQETQYF
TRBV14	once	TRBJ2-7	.	TGTGCCAGCAGCCAAGACGGGAGAACCGAGCAGTACTTC	CASSQDGRTEQYF
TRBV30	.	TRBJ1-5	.	TGTGCCTGGAGAAACAACCAATATCAGCCCCAGCATTTT	CAWRNNQYQPQHF
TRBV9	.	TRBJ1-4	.	TGTGCCAGCAGCGTTACAGGGCGTGCTAATGAAAAACTGTTTTTT	CASSVTGRANEKLFF
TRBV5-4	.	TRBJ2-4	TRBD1	TGTGCCAGCAGCCTACCGCCGGGACAGGGGTCCCTAAACATTCAGTACTTC	CASSLPPGQGSLNIQYF
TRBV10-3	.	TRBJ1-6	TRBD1	TGTGCCATCAGTGAAGGTTTGGGACAGGGAAATTCACCCCTCCACTTT	CAISEGLGQGNSPLHF
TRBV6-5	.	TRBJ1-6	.	TGTGCCGGGGCCGGACAGAGCCTTAATTCACCCCTCCACTTT	CAGAGQSLNSPLHF
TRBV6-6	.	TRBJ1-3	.	TGTGCCAGCAGTCGCGCCCCCCACACAGGGACTGGAAACACCATATATTTT	CASSRAPHTGTGNTIYF
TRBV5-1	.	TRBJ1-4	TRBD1	TGCGCCAGCAGCTGGGGCCCCTCAGGGGGCGCGTCTGAAAAACTGTTTTTT	CASSWGPSGGASEKLFF
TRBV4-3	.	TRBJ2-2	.	TGCGCCAGCAGCCAAGATGCTAGGAACACCGGGGAGCTGTTTTTT	CASSQDARNTGELFF
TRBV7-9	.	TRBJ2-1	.	TGTGCCAGCAGCCCACACCGGGACTTACCCCACAATGAGCAGTTCTTC	CASSPHRDLPHNEQFF
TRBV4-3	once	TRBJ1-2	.	TGCGCCAGCAGCCAGGGTTCAGGCTATGGCTACACCTTC	CASSQGSGYGYTF
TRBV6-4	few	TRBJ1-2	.	TGTGCCAGCAGTGCCCCCGGGGGCTATGGCTACACCTTC	CASSAPGGYGYTF
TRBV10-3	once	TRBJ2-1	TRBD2	TGTGCCATCAGTGAGAGATTAGCGGGGGCTTCGGATGAGCAGTTCTTC	CAISERLAGASDEQFF
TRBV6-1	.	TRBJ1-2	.	TGTGCCAGCAGTGATAATAGGGTCGGGGACTATGGCTACACCTTC	CASSDNRVGDYGYTF
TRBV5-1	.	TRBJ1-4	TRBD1	TGCGCCAGCAGCTTAGTAGGGGGCGTAGTCGGTCGGGAAAAACTGTTTTTT	CASSLVGGVVGREKLFF
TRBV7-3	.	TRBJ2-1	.	TGTGCCAGCAGCTTAATAAGCAGGGCAACGAATGAGCAGTTCTTC	CASSLISRATNEQFF
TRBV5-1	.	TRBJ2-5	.	TGCGCCTCGAGACCCGGGGAACGAGAGACCCAGTACTTC	CASRPGERETQYF
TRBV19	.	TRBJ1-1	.	TGTGCCAGTAGTATAATTTCGAATAGTGAAGCTTTCTTT	CASSIISNSEAFF
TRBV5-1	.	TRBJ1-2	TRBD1	TGCGCCAGCAGCTCGGGACAGTCGTATGGCTACACCTTC	CASSSGQSYGYTF
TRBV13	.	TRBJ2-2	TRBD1	TGTGCCAGCAGCTTAATCTGGGACAGGTCCGGCGAGGGCACCGGGGAGCTGTTTTTT	CASSLIWDRSGEGTGELFF
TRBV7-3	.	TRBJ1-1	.	TGTGCCAGCAGACAAAATGGGAACACTGAAGCTTTCTTT	CASRQNGNTEAFF
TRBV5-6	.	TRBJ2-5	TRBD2	TGTGCCAGCAGCTTGGCCCTACTAGCGGGGAAGGGAGAGACCCAGTACTTC	CASSLALLAGKGETQYF
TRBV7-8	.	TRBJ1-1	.	TGTGCCAGCAGCTTTGACAGGATATTGAACACTGAAGCTTTCTTT	CASSFDRILNTEAFF
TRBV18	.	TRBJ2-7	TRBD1	TGTGCCAGCTCACCCCCCCGGGACAGGGGGCTCGGCGAGCAGTACTTC	CASSPPRDRGLGEQYF
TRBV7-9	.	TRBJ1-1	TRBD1	TGTGCCAGCAGCGCCAACAGGGGGACGAACACTGAAGCTTTCTTT	CASSANRGTNTEAFF
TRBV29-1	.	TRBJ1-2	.	TGCAGCGTTGACGACCCGAAGGGGATGACCTTC	CSVDDPKGMTF
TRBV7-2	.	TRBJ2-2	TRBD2	TGTGCCAGCAGTTTAACGGGGGGAAACACCGGGGAGCTGTTTTTT	CASSLTGGNTGELFF
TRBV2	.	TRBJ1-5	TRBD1	TGTGCCAGCACTCGACAGGGTTATCAGCCCCAGCATTTT	CASTRQGYQPQHF
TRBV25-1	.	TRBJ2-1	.	TGTGCCAGCAGTGAATACCGACTAGGCACGCACAATGAGCAGTTCTTC	CASSEYRLGTHNEQFF
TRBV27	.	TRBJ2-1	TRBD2	TGTGCCAGCAGTTTATCTTTCGGGGGGGGCCAGGGTGAGCAGTTCTTC	CASSLSFGGGQGEQFF
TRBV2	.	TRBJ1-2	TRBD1	TGTGCCAGCAGTCGCCTACAGGGGGCAGACTATGGCTACACCTTC	CASSRLQGADYGYTF
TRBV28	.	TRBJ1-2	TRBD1	TGTGCCAGCAGTTTCGGACAGGCGCCTCATGGCTACACCTTC	CASSFGQAPHGYTF
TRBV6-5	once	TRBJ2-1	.	TGTGCCAGCAGTTTATACAATGAGCAGTTCTTC	CASSLYNEQFF
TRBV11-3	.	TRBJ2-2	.	TGTGCCAGCAGTCCGACTAGCACCGGGGAGCTGTTTTTT	CASSPTSTGELFF
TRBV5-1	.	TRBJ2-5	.	TGCGCCAGCAGCTTGGAAGGGACTGGAAAAGAGACCCAGTACTTC	CASSLEGTGKETQYF
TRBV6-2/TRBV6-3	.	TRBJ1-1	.	TGTGCCAGCAGTCCCAGGGAGGGTCGACTTGACACTGAAGCTTTCTTT	CASSPREGRLDTEAFF
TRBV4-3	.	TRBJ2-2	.	TGCGCCAGCAGGGCCGGGACAAGCACGACCTTCATCCCCGGGGAGCTGTTTTTT	CASRAGTSTTFIPGELFF
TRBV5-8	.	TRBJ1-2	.	TGTGCCAGCAGCTTGGCTGGCAGTGAGAGGTACACCTTC	CASSLAGSERYTF
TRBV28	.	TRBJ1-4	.	TGTGCCAGCAGTCCCGGGGTGGGGGAAAAACTGTTTTTT	CASSPGVGEKLFF
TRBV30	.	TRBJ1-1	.	TGTGCCTGGAGTCCAGTAAACACTGAAGCTTTCTTT	CAWSPVNTEAFF
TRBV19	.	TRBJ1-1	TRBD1	TGTGCCAGTAGTACCGGGACAGGGAACACTGAAGCTTTCTTT	CASSTGTGNTEAFF
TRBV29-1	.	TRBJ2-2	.	TGCAGCGTTGGACTGAACACCGGGGAGCTGTTTTTT	CSVGLNTGELFF
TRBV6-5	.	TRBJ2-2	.	TGTGCCAGCAGCTTTGCCAGGGAAGTACCCGGGGAGCTGTTTTTT	CASSFAREVPGELFF
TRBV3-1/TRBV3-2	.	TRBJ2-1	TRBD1	TGTGCCAGCAGCTCACAGGGGAGTCGGTACAATGAGCAGTTCTTC	CASSSQGSRYNEQFF
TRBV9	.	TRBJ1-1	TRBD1	TGTGCCAGCAGCGGGCCGGGACAGGGAGAAGCTTTCTTT	CASSGPGQGEAFF
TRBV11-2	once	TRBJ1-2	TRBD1	TGTGCCAGCAGCCTCCGAGGACAGGCAAACTTTAACTATGGCTACACCTTC	CASSLRGQANFNYGYTF
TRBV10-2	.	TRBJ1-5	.	TGCGCCAGCAGGAACCGCTTAGATCAGCCCCAGCATTTT	CASRNRLDQPQHF
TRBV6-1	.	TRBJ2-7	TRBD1	TGTGCCAGCAGTGAAAAGGGGACAGACAGGGGGTACTACGAGCAGTACTTC	CASSEKGTDRGYYEQYF
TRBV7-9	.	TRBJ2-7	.	TGTGCCAGCAGCGGTTCAGGGGTTGCCTACGAGCAGTACTTC	CASSGSGVAYEQYF
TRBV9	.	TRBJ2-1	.	TGTGCCAGCAGCGTACAGGTTCAGGATGAGCAGTTCTTC	CASSVQVQDEQFF